The clone carrying this T cell receptor beta chain was counted a single time. Germline CDR1 and CDR2: SGDLS and YYNGEE. The CDR3 runs to 17 residues. V was shortened by 3 bases and J by 0 bases, with 17 bases between the two germline ends. The repertoire was sequenced with immunoSEQ multiplex PCR; TCRdb's copy has only in-frame clones and lacks some. The sample includes under 75,000 clones, 85% to 90% of them seen just once. The sample originates from a study of blood T cell repertoires in COVID-19. Study in general: Acute and convalescent COVID-19 samples came from the United States, Italy and Spain. T cells, B-cell-depleted T cells, or PBMCs provided the cDNA or gDNA that served as material.

The rearrangement uses TRBV9 and TRBJ2-3, with D possibly being TRBD2 (6 bases). This receptor was taken from a woman older than 75 with active COVID-19. Source material: peripheral blood. DNA of the CDR3: TGTGCCAGCAGCGACCGAGTTAGTGGGGGGAGCACAGATACGCAGTATTTT. Translated, it gives CASSDRVSGGSTDTQYF.